The sequence of this T cell receptor beta chain was determined in a study of cytomegalovirus exposure and HLA in healthy donors. Details on this clone: What it binds is not known.

The CDR3 is 15 amino acids. V gave up 3 bases and J gave up 5 bases; unmatched junction bases: 6. Germline-derived CDR1 and CDR2 are SGHDN and FVKESK. General study points: TCR beta sequences numbering around 15,000 were associated with HLA alleles at 0.05 false discovery rate in a later analysis.

Amplification used 60 Vbeta primers and 13 Jbeta primers. Sequenced by immunoSEQ multiplex PCR; TCRdb stores in-frame clones only, minus some. The sample lists over 100,000 clones; over 65% were seen once. The rearrangement links TRBV14 to TRBJ2-1; 8 nucleotides align to TRBD2. Source material: PBMCs. This receptor was taken from a female donor in good health and CMV-seropositive. The CDR3, as DNA: TGTGCCAGCAGCCAGCGGGGGGCCTTGGACAATGAGCAGTTCTTC. Its translation: CASSQRGALDNEQFF.